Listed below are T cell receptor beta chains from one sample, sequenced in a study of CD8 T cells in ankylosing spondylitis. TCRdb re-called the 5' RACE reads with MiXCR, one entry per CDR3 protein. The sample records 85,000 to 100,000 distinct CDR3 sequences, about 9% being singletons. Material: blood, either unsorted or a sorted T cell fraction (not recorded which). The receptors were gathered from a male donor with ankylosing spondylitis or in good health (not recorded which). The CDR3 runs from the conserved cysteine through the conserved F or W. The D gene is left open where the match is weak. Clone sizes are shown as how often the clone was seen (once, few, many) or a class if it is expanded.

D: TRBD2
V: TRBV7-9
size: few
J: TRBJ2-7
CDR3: CASSSPSSGVYEQYF
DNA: TGTGCCAGCAGCTCCCCTTCTAGCGGAGTCTACGAGCAGTACTTC

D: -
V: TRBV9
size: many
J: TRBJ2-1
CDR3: CASSIGWSSYNEQFF
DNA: TGTGCCAGCAGCATAGGATGGAGCTCCTACAATGAGCAGTTCTTC

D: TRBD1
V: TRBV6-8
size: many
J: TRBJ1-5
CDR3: CASSYTVLRDRANQPQHF
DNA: TGTGCCAGCAGTTACACCGTCCTTCGGGACAGGGCTAATCAGCCCCAGCATTTT

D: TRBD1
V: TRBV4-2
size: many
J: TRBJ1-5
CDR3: CASTAGAGGSNQPQHF
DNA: TGTGCCAGCACGGCCGGGGCAGGGGGTAGCAATCAGCCCCAGCATTTT

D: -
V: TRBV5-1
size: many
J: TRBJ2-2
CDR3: CASSSGAGNTGELFF
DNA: TGCGCCAGCAGCTCCGGGGCGGGGAACACCGGGGAGCTGTTTTTT

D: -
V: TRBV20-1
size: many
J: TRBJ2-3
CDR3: CSARLIYEPSTDTQYF
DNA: TGCAGTGCTAGGTTAATTTACGAACCTAGCACAGATACGCAGTATTTT

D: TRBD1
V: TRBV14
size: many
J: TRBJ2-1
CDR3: CASSTGQGINEQFF
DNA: TGTGCCAGCAGCACGGGACAGGGAATCAATGAGCAGTTCTTC

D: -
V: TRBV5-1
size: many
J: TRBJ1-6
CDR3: CASSQRRGTNDSPLHF
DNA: TGCGCCAGCAGCCAGCGGAGAGGGACTAACGATTCACCCCTCCACTTT

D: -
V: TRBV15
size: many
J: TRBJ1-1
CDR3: CATSRDISAKAQAFF
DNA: TGTGCCACCAGCAGAGATATCTCGGCCAAGGCCCAGGCTTTCTTT

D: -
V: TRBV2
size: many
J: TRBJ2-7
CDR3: CASSEDNKNYEQYF
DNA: TGTGCCAGCAGTGAGGACAATAAGAACTACGAGCAGTACTTC

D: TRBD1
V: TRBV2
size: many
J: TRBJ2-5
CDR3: CASTRQGTTQETQYF
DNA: TGTGCCAGCACCCGACAGGGGACGACCCAAGAGACCCAGTACTTC

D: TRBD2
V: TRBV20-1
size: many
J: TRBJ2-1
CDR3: CSAPPGLASRSYNEQFF
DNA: TGCAGTGCGCCGCCGGGACTAGCGTCCCGCTCCTACAATGAGCAGTTCTTC

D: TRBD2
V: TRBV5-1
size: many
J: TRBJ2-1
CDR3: CASSLEGLGLGYNEQFF
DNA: TGCGCCAGCAGCTTGGAGGGTTTGGGACTAGGCTACAATGAGCAGTTCTTC

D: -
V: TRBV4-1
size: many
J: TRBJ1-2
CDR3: CASSPVGELYGYTF
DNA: TGCGCCAGCAGCCCCGTTGGGGAACTCTATGGCTACACCTTC

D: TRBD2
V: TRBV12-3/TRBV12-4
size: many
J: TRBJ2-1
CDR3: CASSLTGTSNEQFF
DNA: TGTGCCAGCAGTTTGACCGGGACTAGTAATGAGCAGTTCTTC

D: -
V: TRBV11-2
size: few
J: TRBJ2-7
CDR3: CASSLGVGGYEQYF
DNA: TGTGCCAGCAGCTTAGGTGTAGGCGGCTACGAGCAGTACTTC